Presented here are 7 T cell receptor beta chains from one specimen sequenced in a study of blood T cell repertoires in COVID-19 (dated by TCRdb to the early 2020s). The library came from the immunoSEQ multiplex PCR assay. The immuneACCESS repertoire file appears here via TCRdb, limited to in-frame rearrangements. These files lack a portion of the clones; in checked studies, under half of the deficit traces to unresolved V genes, and the cause of the others is not known. The sample data list around 78,000 clones, and around nine tenths of these were observed just once. Of the sample, around 2% falls within the top ten clones. Source material: peripheral blood. The receptor source for this set is a woman in her sixties or seventies with acute or convalescent COVID-19.

The genes are TRBV7-6 and TRBJ2-7, with 10 bases identical to TRBD2. This CDR3 has 14 residues. Germline values: CDR1 SGHVS, CDR2 FNYEAQ. The V and J ends lost 1 base and 9 bases, in that order; junction bases with no gene match: 6. The CDR3 sequence: CASSLGLAGVRQYF. The CDR3 bases are TGTGCCAGCAGCTTAGGGCTAGCGGGGGTGAGGCAGTACTTC.

The chain links TRBV7-3 to TRBJ1-1; 8 bases align to TRBD1. The J segment lost 4 bases and the V segment lost 5 bases, leaving 3 bases of the junction unmatched. The CDR3 covers 13 residues. Germline V lookup: CDR1 SGHTA, CDR2 FQGTGA. CDR3 in amino acids: CASSPGQGTEAFF. DNA of the CDR3: TGTGCCAGCAGCCCAGGACAGGGCACTGAAGCTTTCTTT.

The gene calls are TRBV11-1 and TRBJ1-4, with TRBD1 matching over 7 bases. Germline V lookup: CDR1 SGHAT, CDR2 FQDESV (reference sequence). The CDR3 consists of 15 residues. The J segment lost 7 bases and the V segment lost 5 bases, leaving 10 bases of the junction unmatched. The CDR3 is CASSPAQTGSEKLFF. CDR3 bases: TGTGCCAGCAGCCCAGCGCAGACAGGGAGTGAAAAACTGTTTTTT.

V gene TRBV19 combines with J gene TRBJ2-3, with TRBD1 as a possible D gene (5 bases). Trimming shortened V by 0 bases and J by 2 bases, and 12 bases separated the two germline ends. Germline CDR1 and CDR2: LNHDA and SQIVND (reference sequence). The CDR3 loop spans 16 amino acids. The chain's CDR3 is CASSIDYTGYTDTQYF. The CDR3 DNA reads TGTGCCAGTAGTATAGACTATACAGGTTACACAGATACGCAGTATTTT.

The chain combines TRBV7-2 with TRBJ2-7; 9 bases match TRBD1. The germline gives CDR1 SGHTA, CDR2 FQGNSA. CDR3 length: 15 amino acids. With 1 base clipped from V and 4 bases from J, the junction kept 5 bases outside the gene matches. This CDR3 is CASSLGEDRGYEQYF. The CDR3 DNA reads TGTGCCAGCAGCTTAGGAGAGGACAGGGGATACGAGCAGTACTTC.

The chain uses TRBV7-2 and TRBJ2-5, with D unresolved. Trimming left V 5 bases short and J 2 bases short, with 9 bases between. This CDR3 has 13 residues. From germline, CDR1 is SGHTA and CDR2 FQGNSA. For the CDR3, the DNA is TGTGCCAGCAGCATCCAGGAACAAGAGACCCAGTACTTC. This gives the protein CASSIQEQETQYF. Supplemented by reference TRBV7-2 and TRBJ2-5, the full variable domain reads GAGVSQSPSNKVTEKGKDVELRCDPISGHTALYWYRQSLGQGLEFLIYFQGNSAPDKSGLPSDRFSAERTGGSVSTLTIQRTQQEDSAVYLCASSIQEQETQYFGPGTRLLVL.

The rearrangement uses TRBV19 and TRBJ2-7; 10 nucleotides line up with TRBD2. Germline assignment: CDR1 LNHDA and CDR2 SQIVND (reference sequence). The J segment lost 1 base and the V segment lost 5 bases, leaving 11 bases of the junction unmatched. This CDR3 has 17 residues. In DNA, the CDR3 is TGTGCCAGTAGTCGATGGGCCGGACTAGCGGATTCCTACGAGCAGTACTTC. Protein sequence: CASSRWAGLADSYEQYF. Looking up the rest from reference TRBV19 and TRBJ2-7 gives the full variable domain: DGGITQSPKYLFRKEGQNVTLSCEQNLNHDAMYWYRQDPGQGLRLIYYSQIVNDFQKGDIAEGYSVSREKKESFPLTVTSAQKNPTAFYLCASSRWAGLADSYEQYFGPGTRLTVT.